These T cell receptor beta chains were read from a single sample in a study of a mutant IDH1 vaccine in newly diagnosed glioma. These receptors are not linked to any known antigen. This table comes from immunoSEQ multiplex PCR, and its TCRdb copy is limited to in-frame clones, with some not included. The data contain tens of thousands of clones, roughly 72% of them singletons. The source material was PBMCs, sampled from a glioma patient whose treatment included an IDH1 peptide vaccine. These receptors were taken from a middle-aged woman with glioma. Some clones in this sample may be carry-over from other donors' samples. The CDR3 runs from the conserved cysteine through the conserved F or W. The D gene is left open where the match is weak. Clone size, where shown, is once, few, many, or a class for clones that have expanded.

clone size	V gene	J gene	D gene	CDR3 DNA	CDR3 protein
many	TRBV5-1	TRBJ2-7	TRBD2	TGCGCCAGCTCCATCGGGGGGGGATTCGAGCAGTACTTC	CASSIGGGFEQYF
.	TRBV5-6	TRBJ1-6	.	TGTGCCAGCAGCCGGACCGAAAATTCACCCCTCCACTTT	CASSRTENSPLHF
.	TRBV5-4	TRBJ2-2	.	TGTGCCAGCAGCTTGGCCGGGTACACCGGGGAGCTGTTTTTT	CASSLAGYTGELFF
once	TRBV5-1	TRBJ1-3	.	TGCGCCAGCAGCTGGGCGGGGGGGACTGGAAACACCATATATTTT	CASSWAGGTGNTIYF
.	TRBV6-1	TRBJ1-4	TRBD1	TGTGCCAGCAGTGAGCGCACAGGGGCCGTTAATGAAAAACTGTTTTTT	CASSERTGAVNEKLFF
.	TRBV5-4	TRBJ2-5	.	TGTGCCAGCAGCTTGGCAGAGACCCAGTACTTC	CASSLAETQYF
few	TRBV19	TRBJ2-1	.	TGTGCCAGTAGTATCGGGGAGAACTACAATGAGCAGTTCTTC	CASSIGENYNEQFF
.	TRBV7-6	TRBJ1-1	.	TGTGCCAGCAGCTTAGGTGGGCCCATGAACACTGAAGCTTTCTTT	CASSLGGPMNTEAFF
.	TRBV4-3	TRBJ2-5	.	TGCGCCAGCAGCCAGGAAAATATAAGGGTGGCAGGGTCGGAACAAGAGACCCAGTACTTC	CASSQENIRVAGSEQETQYF
.	TRBV10-3	TRBJ1-5	.	TGTGCCATCAGTGGCGATGGGGGGAATCAGCCCCAGCATTTT	CAISGDGGNQPQHF
.	TRBV5-1	TRBJ2-1	TRBD1	TGCGCCAGCAGGGTGGGGACAGGGGTAATCTCCAATGAGCAGTTCTTC	CASRVGTGVISNEQFF
.	TRBV5-1	TRBJ2-5	TRBD1	TGCGCCAGCAGCTTCAAGGGGGCCATGGGGGAGACCCAGTACTTC	CASSFKGAMGETQYF
.	TRBV2	TRBJ1-2	.	TGTGCCAGCAAGCCGAGGGGAAGCGATGGCTACACCTTC	CASKPRGSDGYTF
.	TRBV4-3	TRBJ2-7	.	TGCGCCAGCAGCCAACTGGCCGGGGACTCCTACGAGCAGTACTTC	CASSQLAGDSYEQYF
.	TRBV9	TRBJ2-1	TRBD2	TGTGCCAGCAGCGTCACTAGCGGGGGGCAGCAGTTCTTC	CASSVTSGGQQFF
.	TRBV2	TRBJ1-1	.	TGTGCCAGCAGTGAAGATAGGAGGGGGATTGAAGCTTTCTTT	CASSEDRRGIEAFF
.	TRBV4-3	TRBJ2-3	.	TGCGCCAGCAGTGAGGGGTTGTCAGATACGCAGTATTTT	CASSEGLSDTQYF
once	TRBV6-5	TRBJ1-2	TRBD1	TGTGCCAGCAGGGGACAGGCAAACTATGGCTACACCTTC	CASRGQANYGYTF
.	TRBV4-3	TRBJ2-7	TRBD2	TGCGCCAGCAGCCATTCCTGGGGGGGTCCCTACGAGCAGTACTTC	CASSHSWGGPYEQYF
.	TRBV6-4	TRBJ2-1	.	TGTGCCAGCAGTGAAGAGGGGGGATCGGGCAATGAGCAGTTCTTC	CASSEEGGSGNEQFF
.	TRBV7-9	TRBJ2-3	TRBD2	TGTGCCAGCAGCCCACGACTAGCAGCTCCAGATACGCAGTATTTT	CASSPRLAAPDTQYF
.	TRBV5-5	TRBJ2-7	TRBD1	TGTGCCAGCAGCCTCTTTCCAAGGGGGCGCCCCTACGAGCAGTACTTC	CASSLFPRGRPYEQYF
once	TRBV10-3	TRBJ2-3	.	TGTGCCATCAGTCCTACGGGGGCAGGCACAGATACGCAGTATTTT	CAISPTGAGTDTQYF
.	TRBV2	TRBJ2-1	TRBD2	TGTGCCAGCCAGTCTTGGGGCCGCGGGGGGACCTACAATGAGCAGTTCTTC	CASQSWGRGGTYNEQFF
.	TRBV4-1	TRBJ2-1	TRBD2	TGCGCCAGCAGCTGGCGGGGGGATGAGCAGTTCTTC	CASSWRGDEQFF
few	TRBV6-1	TRBJ1-1	.	TGTGCCAGCAGTGGACAGCGCAACACTGAAGCTTTCTTT	CASSGQRNTEAFF
.	TRBV5-1	TRBJ2-7	.	TGCGCCAGCAGCTTGGGGACCTACGAGCAGTACTTC	CASSLGTYEQYF
.	TRBV2	TRBJ1-2	.	TGTGCCAGCAGTGAAGGGGGGCTCAGGGGCAACTATGGCTACACCTTC	CASSEGGLRGNYGYTF
.	TRBV14	TRBJ1-2	.	TGTGCCAGCAGCCAAGACGGGGGGCGCGGCTATGGCTACACCTTC	CASSQDGGRGYGYTF
.	TRBV4-3	TRBJ1-2	TRBD1	TGCGCCAGCAGAGCGACGGGACAGAACTATGGCTACACCTTC	CASRATGQNYGYTF
few	TRBV5-6	TRBJ1-4	.	TGTGCCAGCAGTAGGCCAGGGGTAAAAAAACTGTTTTTT	CASSRPGVKKLFF
few	TRBV11-2	TRBJ1-2	.	TGTGCCAGCAGCTCATTCCAGTGGAACGGCTACACCTTC	CASSSFQWNGYTF
.	TRBV29-1	TRBJ1-1	TRBD1	TGCAGCGTTGACAGGGGGATTAACACTGAAGCTTTCTTT	CSVDRGINTEAFF
once	TRBV14	TRBJ1-1	TRBD1	TGTGCCAGCAGCGGGCGACAGGGGGCTTACACTGAAGCTTTCTTT	CASSGRQGAYTEAFF
.	TRBV5-4	TRBJ2-4	TRBD1	TGTGCCAGCAGCCTCAGGGGGCGGGACATTCAGTACTTC	CASSLRGRDIQYF
.	TRBV11-2	TRBJ2-1	.	TGTGCCAGCAGCTTAGGCTACAATGAGCAGTTCTTC	CASSLGYNEQFF
.	TRBV7-9	TRBJ2-7	.	TGTGCCAGCAGCCCCCGACAGACCTACGAGCAGTACTTC	CASSPRQTYEQYF
.	TRBV5-6	TRBJ1-5	TRBD1	TGTGCCAGCAGCCGGGACAGCTCACTCCAGCCCCAGCATTTT	CASSRDSSLQPQHF
.	TRBV5-4	TRBJ1-6	TRBD1	TGTGCCAGCAGCTATGGGACAGGGGTTAATTCACCCCTCCACTTT	CASSYGTGVNSPLHF
.	TRBV7-2	TRBJ1-5	.	TGTGCCAGCGGGGAACAGCGGCGTCAGCCCCAGCATTTT	CASGEQRRQPQHF
once	TRBV4-3	TRBJ2-3	.	TGCGCCAGCAGCCAGAGCTCCCGAGAATGGGCCGATACGCAGTATTTT	CASSQSSREWADTQYF
few	TRBV4-1	TRBJ1-4	TRBD1	TGCGCCAGCAGCGTTGACAGGGGGGGGGATGAAAAACTGTTTTTT	CASSVDRGGDEKLFF